The 16 T cell receptor beta chains below come from one sample, sequenced in a study of molecular identifiers for immune sequencing clone quantification. TCRdb used MiXCR to reprocess the PCR reads, holding one entry per CDR3 protein. The sample carries just under 650,000 distinct CDR3 sequences, around 20% recorded once. Sequencing was performed on naive CD8+ T cells from blood, with Jurkat cell RNA spiked in. Sample subset: FACS-sorted CD8+CD4-CCR7+CD45RA+ naive T cells. All receptors come from a human donor in good health. Some libraries in this study had Jurkat cell RNA spiked in.

This clonotype has ten or more counts. This chain links TRBV19 with TRBJ1-2; D might be TRBD1 (5 bases). V was pared by 3 bases and J by 4 bases, with 15 bases between. CDR1 is LNHDA and CDR2 is SQIVND in the germline V gene (reference sequence). The CDR3 is 15 residues long. As DNA, the CDR3 is TGTGCCAGTAGTATCGACAGTCAGAGCATCTATGGCTACACCTTC. Its protein is CASSIDSQSIYGYTF.

Many counts were recorded for this clonotype. The gene calls are TRBV15 and TRBJ2-7, with D tentatively TRBD2 (6 bases). This CDR3 has 14 residues. Germline V gives CDR1 LNHNV, CDR2 YYDKDF (reference sequence). Trimming stripped 0 bases from V and 3 bases from J, with 9 bases between. CDR3 region: CATSRDGGVYEQYF. Here the CDR3 DNA reads TGTGCCACCAGCAGAGATGGAGGGGTCTACGAGCAGTACTTC.

At least ten counts were recorded for this clonotype. The chain combines TRBV13 with TRBJ2-4, with 10 bases lining up with TRBD1. The V segment lost 4 bases and the J segment 8 bases; nucleotides outside the gene matches: 8. The CDR3 totals 15 residues. Germline CDR1 PRHDT, CDR2 FYEKMQ (reference sequence). Written as DNA, the CDR3 is TGTGCCAGCAGCTCCTGGACAGGGGGTTTTGACATTCAGTACTTC. Translated: CASSSWTGGFDIQYF.

The table lists this clonotype with a few counts. The CDR3 sequence is CASSHGLAGANEQFF. For the CDR3, the DNA is TGTGCCAGCAGTCACGGACTAGCGGGTGCCAATGAGCAGTTCTTC. The V call is TRBV27, the J call TRBJ2-1; 11 nucleotides match TRBD2. The V and J ends lost 5 bases and 6 bases, in that order; junction bases with no gene match: 6. CDR1 MNHEY and CDR2 SMNVEV come from the germline V gene (reference sequence). This CDR3 is built from 15 residues.

This clonotype was counted at least ten times. The V call is TRBV7-2, the J call TRBJ2-3; 9 bases match TRBD2. This CDR3 region has 15 residues. Germline V gene sequence: CDR1 SGHTA, CDR2 FQGNSA. V gave up 3 bases and J gave up 2 bases; unmatched junction bases: 3. The CDR3 reads CASSFASGVTDTQYF. CDR3 sequence (DNA): TGTGCCAGCAGCTTTGCTAGCGGGGTCACAGATACGCAGTATTTT.

This clonotype appeared a few times. This chain uses TRBV12-5 with TRBJ1-5, with 7 bases aligning to TRBD1. The germline CDR1 and CDR2 sequences are LGHNT and FRNRAP. The CDR3 is 13 amino acids. Germline trimming cut 3 bases from V and 7 bases from J; bases unmatched to any gene: 3. This CDR3 reads CASGFGGGQPQHF. The CDR3 bases are TGTGCTAGTGGTTTCGGAGGGGGCCAGCCCCAGCATTTT.

This clonotype was found once. CDR3 DNA: TGCGCCAGCAGCCAAGATCGTGCAGAGGCACAGTACAATGAGCAGTTCTTC. Protein: CASSQDRAEAQYNEQFF. This chain links TRBV4-3 with TRBJ2-1; D is unresolved. Germline CDR1 and CDR2: LGHNA and YSLEER. The CDR3 is 17 amino acids. V dropped 0 bases and J dropped 4 bases, with 16 bases sitting between them.

V usage is TRBV20-1 and J usage is TRBJ2-7, with D unclear. The V gene's germline CDR1 is DFQATT and CDR2 SNEGSKA (reference sequence). This CDR3 comprises 13 residues. Trimming stripped 6 bases from V and 3 bases from J, with 15 bases between. The CDR3 sequence is CSAPRPRSYEQYF. The CDR3 nucleotides read TGCAGTGCACCCAGACCCCGTAGCTACGAGCAGTACTTC.

This clonotype was recorded a few times. CDR3 DNA sequence: TGTGCCAGCAGCTCCCCAGGGGCGTCATTAAACAATGAGCAGTTCTTC. Its protein is CASSSPGASLNNEQFF. This rearrangement joins TRBV11-2 to TRBJ2-1; tentatively, D is TRBD1 (6 bases). The germline V and J ends were trimmed by 4 bases and 5 bases, with 18 bases remaining between them. Germline V gives CDR1 SGHAT, CDR2 FQNNGV. The length of the CDR3 is 16 residues.

This clonotype was observed a few times. V is TRBV30 and J is TRBJ1-3; 7 nucleotides align to TRBD1. V lost 5 bases to trimming and J lost 1 base; unmatched junction nucleotides: 8. This CDR3 comprises 15 residues. Germline lookup yields CDR1 GTSNPN and CDR2 SVGIG (reference sequence). The CDR3 here is CAWGQEGSSGNTIYF. DNA for the CDR3: TGTGCCTGGGGACAGGAGGGGAGTTCTGGAAACACCATATATTTT.

This clonotype came up a few times. In DNA, the CDR3 is TGCGCCAGCAGCCCAGACGTGGGACAGGGGATTGGCTGGGAGCTGTTTTTT. Amino acids: CASSPDVGQGIGWELFF. The rearrangement joins TRBV4-3 to TRBJ2-2; 10 nucleotides align to TRBD1. The junction had 14 bases not matched to a gene; V was cut back by 4 bases and J by 9 bases. This CDR3 contains 17 residues. The V gene's germline CDR1 is LGHNA and CDR2 YSLEER.

The chain uses TRBV20-1 and TRBJ2-5, with 8 bases aligning to TRBD1. Per the germline V gene, CDR1 is DFQATT and CDR2 is SNEGSKA (reference sequence). CDR3 length: 15 amino acids. The trim removed 5 bases at V and 7 bases at J, leaving 15 bases unmatched. CDR3 coding DNA: TGCAGTGCTGAGGTGACAGGGGCTAATGCCGGGACCCAGTACTTC. Its protein is CSAEVTGANAGTQYF.

Many counts were recorded for this clonotype. The chain recombines TRBV24-1 with TRBJ2-3, with D possibly TRBD1 on 6 matching bases. There are 16 residues in the CDR3. CDR1 is KGHDR, CDR2 SFDVKD, per germline. Between the trimmed V and J ends, which lost 0 bases and 0 bases, there was a span of 9 bases. CDR3 sequence (DNA): TGTGCCACCAGTGATTTGAAGGACAGCAGCACAGATACGCAGTATTTT. It codes for CATSDLKDSSTDTQYF.

This clonotype was picked up many times. The J gene is TRBJ2-2, the V gene TRBV19, with 10 bases matching TRBD2. The J segment lost 1 base and the V segment lost 9 bases, leaving 5 bases of the junction unmatched. Germline V gene data show CDR1 as LNHDA and CDR2 as SQIVND (reference sequence). This CDR3 region has 15 residues. The CDR3 nucleotides are TGTGCCAGCAGCTGGACTAGCGGGAACACCGGGGAGCTGTTTTTT. Its translation: CASSWTSGNTGELFF.

CDR3 DNA sequence: TGTGCCAGCAGCTTGGGGCGGAATAATGAAAAACTGTTTTTT. Protein: CASSLGRNNEKLFF. The chain couples TRBV5-4 to TRBJ1-4; D ambiguous. The CDR3 is 14 residues long. CDR1 and CDR2 from the germline V gene are SGHNT and YYREEE (reference sequence). The V end was cut by 0 bases, the J end by 4 bases, with 7 bases between.

The rearrangement links TRBV6-2 or TRBV6-3 to TRBJ2-7; D may be TRBD1 (5 bases). The CDR3 is 11 residues long. V was pared by 8 bases and J by 3 bases, with 8 bases between. Germline V gene data show CDR1 as MNHEY and CDR2 as SVGEGT. CDR3 loop: CASGADYEQYF. The CDR3 nucleotides read TGTGCCAGCGGGGCGGACTACGAGCAGTACTTC.